This T cell receptor (beta chain) was documented in a study of T cells in Graves' hyperthyroidism and ophthalmopathy. As for the study in general: At the time of initial diagnosis and before any treatment, peripheral blood was collected.

Regions amplified from RNA transcripts were the TCR beta CDR3 regions. The HTBI primer set was used in a first-round RT-PCR of the TCR CDR3. TCRdb analysed the multiplex PCR reads with MiXCR anew, one entry per CDR3 protein. The sample comprises 550,000 to 600,000 distinct CDR3 sequences, around 15% of which are singletons, and 15% to 20% rests with the top ten. When ophthalmopathy did not progress within 18 months, Graves' hyperthyroidism was considered stable. Every diagnosis used clinical symptoms, serum thyroxine and TRAb, thyroid ultrasound and orbital computed tomography. This clonotype turned up a few times. The CDR3 extends over 15 amino acids. V was clipped by 0 bases and J by 3 bases; unmatched bases: 8. Germline CDR1 DFQATT, CDR2 SNEGSKA (reference sequence).

Sequencing used blood. The rearrangement joins TRBV20-1 to TRBJ2-7; 7 bases align to TRBD2. This TCR was sampled from a woman between 18 and 29 years old with Graves' hyperthyroidism. The CDR3 region has the DNA TGCAGTGCTAGAGAACGACCCTGGGAGGGCTACGAGCAGTACTTC. It specifies CSARERPWEGYEQYF.